This T cell receptor beta chain was recovered during a study of blood T cell repertoires in COVID-19. Clones were read by immunoSEQ multiplex PCR, and TCRdb kept only the in-frame ones, dropping some. The data show hundreds of thousands of clones, around 89% seen once. Participant-reported clinical history was the basis for cohort assignment. The CDR3 is 14 amino acids. Germline V CDR1 and CDR2: KGHSH, LQKENI. The ends were cut back, 3 bases at V and 2 bases at J, with 10 bases in the middle. The sample consisted of PBMCs or T cells enriched from blood (not recorded which). This chain uses TRBV18 with TRBJ2-5; perhaps TRBD1 as D (5 bases). This TCR was sampled from a woman aged 45-65 years who had recovered from COVID-19. DNA of the CDR3: TGTGCCAGCTCACCGGTCCAGGGTCAAGAGACCCAGTACTTC. Translation: CASSPVQGQETQYF.